This T cell receptor beta chain was observed in a study of ipilimumab plus nivolumab after autologous stem cell transplantation. Across the whole study: Typical patient got roughly 5 ipilimumab doses and about eight nivolumab doses (median). The study's findings and limits: TCR repertoire, Treg phenotype and gut microbiota reportedly support more study of this approach.

Sequencing was performed with immunoSEQ multiplex PCR; in TCRdb, only in-frame clones are kept and a portion is missing. The data hold tens of thousands of clones, with about 83% observed a single time. On this clone itself: The antigen remains unidentified.

Patients got ipilimumab 1 mg/kg beginning 14 to 28 days post-transplant. Dosing: nivolumab 3 mg/kg IV, weeks 1, 4, 7, 10, then every two weeks to week 26. Germline V gene lookup returns CDR1 KGHSH and CDR2 LQKENI. The CDR3 runs to 15 residues. V shed 3 bases and J 4 bases; nucleotides not matched to a gene: 4. V is TRBV18 and J is TRBJ1-4, with 8 bases matching TRBD1. The TCR originated in a male donor with diffuse large B-cell lymphoma. Sequencing was performed on PBMCs, taken in a trial of ipilimumab plus nivolumab as post-transplant consolidation. As DNA, the CDR3 is TGTGCCAGCTCACCTCGGACAGGGAGTAATGAAAAACTGTTTTTT. Its protein product is CASSPRTGSNEKLFF.